These T cell receptor beta chains were read from a single sample in a study of cytomegalovirus exposure and HLA in healthy donors. TCRdb's table, derived via immunoSEQ multiplex PCR, lists solely in-frame clones and lacks some. The sample holds around 190,000 clones. Sequencing input: PBMCs. The receptor set was obtained from a woman aged 25 to 45 in good health and CMV-seropositive. CDR3s include the opening cysteine and the closing phenylalanine or tryptophan. The D gene is left open where the match is weak.

j_gene: TRBJ2-5
v_gene: TRBV13
d_gene: .
CDR3nt: TGTGCCAGCAGCTTAAGTGTAGTGGGAGGAGAGACCCAGTACTTC
CDR3aa: CASSLSVVGGETQYF

j_gene: TRBJ2-1
v_gene: TRBV2
d_gene: TRBD2
CDR3nt: TGTGCCAGCAGTGAATTGGACGGGAGGGCCGGGGATGAGCAGTTCTTC
CDR3aa: CASSELDGRAGDEQFF

j_gene: TRBJ2-5
v_gene: TRBV7-9
d_gene: .
CDR3nt: TGTGCCAGCAGCCCCGACAGGTTCCAAGAGACCCAGTACTTC
CDR3aa: CASSPDRFQETQYF

j_gene: TRBJ1-1
v_gene: TRBV6-5
d_gene: .
CDR3nt: TGTGCCAGCAGTTACTGGAGGGGTCAGAGCACTGAAGCTTTCTTT
CDR3aa: CASSYWRGQSTEAFF

j_gene: TRBJ2-5
v_gene: TRBV28
d_gene: .
CDR3nt: TGTGCCAGCGGATTTACAACCGGGACACTCCAAGAGACCCAGTACTTC
CDR3aa: CASGFTTGTLQETQYF

j_gene: TRBJ2-7
v_gene: TRBV27
d_gene: TRBD2
CDR3nt: TGTGCCAGCAGTTTAACGGGGGAGGGCTCCTACGAGCAGTACTTC
CDR3aa: CASSLTGEGSYEQYF

j_gene: TRBJ1-4
v_gene: TRBV25-1
d_gene: .
CDR3nt: TGTGCCAGCAGCCAGGGTGCAACTAATGAAAAACTGTTTTTT
CDR3aa: CASSQGATNEKLFF

j_gene: TRBJ2-1
v_gene: TRBV6-1
d_gene: .
CDR3nt: TGTGCCAGCAGTGAAGCGGGAGAGATCTACAATGAGCAGTTCTTC
CDR3aa: CASSEAGEIYNEQFF

j_gene: TRBJ2-7
v_gene: TRBV28
d_gene: TRBD2
CDR3nt: TGTGCCAGCAGTTTAGGAACTAGCGGGAGTCGCGAGCAGTACTTC
CDR3aa: CASSLGTSGSREQYF

j_gene: TRBJ1-5
v_gene: TRBV28
d_gene: .
CDR3nt: TGTGCCAGCCAGGGCCTCAATCAGCCCCAGCATTTT
CDR3aa: CASQGLNQPQHF

j_gene: TRBJ1-5
v_gene: TRBV30
d_gene: .
CDR3nt: TGTGCCTGGAGTGTACTTGGGGGGGTTAATCAGCCCCAGCATTTT
CDR3aa: CAWSVLGGVNQPQHF

j_gene: TRBJ2-7
v_gene: TRBV9
d_gene: .
CDR3nt: TGTGCCAGCAGCGTCGCAGGCCCATCCTACGAGCAGTACTTC
CDR3aa: CASSVAGPSYEQYF

j_gene: TRBJ1-5
v_gene: TRBV27
d_gene: .
CDR3nt: TGTGCCAGCAGTTACAAGGGTCGGGAACCCCAGCATTTT
CDR3aa: CASSYKGREPQHF

j_gene: TRBJ2-7
v_gene: TRBV19
d_gene: TRBD1
CDR3nt: TGTGCCAGTCCGAAACAGGGGGCGCCGTTCGAGCAGTACTTC
CDR3aa: CASPKQGAPFEQYF

j_gene: TRBJ1-4
v_gene: TRBV10-3
d_gene: .
CDR3nt: TGTGCCATCGGGCCAGCAACTAATGAAAAACTGTTTTTT
CDR3aa: CAIGPATNEKLFF

j_gene: TRBJ1-1
v_gene: TRBV6-4
d_gene: TRBD1
CDR3nt: TGTGCCAGCAGTGTGACAGGGGTAGAAACTGAAGCTTTCTTT
CDR3aa: CASSVTGVETEAFF

j_gene: TRBJ1-2
v_gene: TRBV9
d_gene: .
CDR3nt: TGTGCCAGCAGCTCGATCGGCAGTCCCCCGAGGGGCTACACCTTC
CDR3aa: CASSSIGSPPRGYTF

j_gene: TRBJ1-1
v_gene: TRBV5-1
d_gene: TRBD1
CDR3nt: TGCGCCAGCAGCTTCCGGGACAGCCTAAACACTGAAGCTTTCTTT
CDR3aa: CASSFRDSLNTEAFF

j_gene: TRBJ1-2
v_gene: TRBV5-1
d_gene: TRBD1
CDR3nt: TGCGCCAGCGGACAGGGATCGAACTATGGCTACACCTTC
CDR3aa: CASGQGSNYGYTF

j_gene: TRBJ1-2
v_gene: TRBV27
d_gene: .
CDR3nt: TGTGCCAGCAGTTTAACCGGGGATGGCTACACCTTC
CDR3aa: CASSLTGDGYTF

j_gene: TRBJ2-5
v_gene: TRBV29-1
d_gene: TRBD2
CDR3nt: TGCAGCGTTGAGTCGGCTAGCGGGCACCAAGAGACCCAGTACTTC
CDR3aa: CSVESASGHQETQYF

j_gene: TRBJ2-7
v_gene: TRBV29-1
d_gene: .
CDR3nt: TGCAGCGTTGGGACTCGCGGCCGCGAGCAGTACTTC
CDR3aa: CSVGTRGREQYF

j_gene: TRBJ2-5
v_gene: TRBV28
d_gene: .
CDR3nt: TGTGCCAGCAGTTTCCGCGGGGCGGGAATGGAGGCCCAGTACTTC
CDR3aa: CASSFRGAGMEAQYF

j_gene: TRBJ1-1
v_gene: TRBV6-4
d_gene: .
CDR3nt: TGTGCCAGCAGTCCCGGCGGGGGCACTGAAGCTTTCTTT
CDR3aa: CASSPGGGTEAFF

j_gene: TRBJ1-1
v_gene: TRBV2
d_gene: .
CDR3nt: TGTGCCAGCGGAACAGGGTACTTGAACACTGAAGCTTTCTTT
CDR3aa: CASGTGYLNTEAFF

j_gene: TRBJ1-5
v_gene: TRBV28
d_gene: .
CDR3nt: TGTGCCAGCAGGGAGGGCTCGGGAAATCAGCCCCAGCATTTT
CDR3aa: CASREGSGNQPQHF

j_gene: TRBJ2-3
v_gene: TRBV10-3
d_gene: TRBD2
CDR3nt: TGTGCCATCAGTGATCTGCCTAGCGGGGGAAGGGCAGATACGCAGTATTTT
CDR3aa: CAISDLPSGGRADTQYF

j_gene: TRBJ2-7
v_gene: TRBV7-9
d_gene: TRBD1
CDR3nt: TGTGCCAGCAGCCCGGGGACAGCTATATACGAGCAGTACTTC
CDR3aa: CASSPGTAIYEQYF

j_gene: TRBJ2-1
v_gene: TRBV6-5
d_gene: TRBD2
CDR3nt: TGTGCCAGCAGTCTACTAGCGGGTAGGAATGAGCAGTTCTTC
CDR3aa: CASSLLAGRNEQFF

j_gene: TRBJ2-1
v_gene: TRBV19
d_gene: .
CDR3nt: TGTGCCAGTAGTGAGATGGAGGTGGGGAATGAGCAGTTCTTC
CDR3aa: CASSEMEVGNEQFF

j_gene: TRBJ2-3
v_gene: TRBV5-1
d_gene: TRBD1
CDR3nt: TGCGCCAGCAGCTCTCTAACAGGGGCCAGCACAGATACGCAGTATTTT
CDR3aa: CASSSLTGASTDTQYF

j_gene: TRBJ2-2
v_gene: TRBV5-4
d_gene: .
CDR3nt: TGTGCCAGCAGCTTGACTTCTGGTCACACCGGGGAGCTGTTTTTT
CDR3aa: CASSLTSGHTGELFF

j_gene: TRBJ1-1
v_gene: TRBV5-1
d_gene: .
CDR3nt: TGCGCCAGCAGCTTGGCCGCCACAGCGGACACTGAAGCTTTCTTT
CDR3aa: CASSLAATADTEAFF

j_gene: TRBJ2-6
v_gene: TRBV19
d_gene: TRBD1
CDR3nt: TGTGCCAGTAGTACGGGACAGAACTCTGGGGCCAACGTCCTGACTTTC
CDR3aa: CASSTGQNSGANVLTF

j_gene: TRBJ2-3
v_gene: TRBV13
d_gene: .
CDR3nt: TGTGCCAGCAGCTCCGGGGCAGATACGCAGTATTTT
CDR3aa: CASSSGADTQYF

j_gene: TRBJ1-1
v_gene: TRBV20-1
d_gene: .
CDR3nt: TGCAGTGCTAGGGCAGGGGCTGAAGCTTTCTTT
CDR3aa: CSARAGAEAFF

j_gene: TRBJ2-7
v_gene: TRBV4-1
d_gene: TRBD1
CDR3nt: TGCGCCAGCAGCCTGACCGCCGGGACAGGGGGTCACGAGCAGTACTTC
CDR3aa: CASSLTAGTGGHEQYF

j_gene: TRBJ1-4
v_gene: TRBV11-1
d_gene: .
CDR3nt: TGTGCCAGCAGCTTAGGCGGGGGCGTGAATGAAAAACTGTTTTTT
CDR3aa: CASSLGGGVNEKLFF

j_gene: TRBJ2-3
v_gene: TRBV30
d_gene: .
CDR3nt: TGTGCCTGGAGTGTAACGGGAGTCTCAGATACGCAGTATTTT
CDR3aa: CAWSVTGVSDTQYF

j_gene: TRBJ2-7
v_gene: TRBV15
d_gene: .
CDR3nt: TGTGCCACCAGCAGAAACCGGGACTTCTCCTACGAGCAGTACTTC
CDR3aa: CATSRNRDFSYEQYF

j_gene: TRBJ2-7
v_gene: TRBV7-2
d_gene: .
CDR3nt: TGTGCCAGCAGCTTAAGGCAGGAGGGCGAGCAGTACTTC
CDR3aa: CASSLRQEGEQYF

j_gene: TRBJ1-1
v_gene: TRBV7-7
d_gene: TRBD1
CDR3nt: TGTGCCAGCAGCCGGGACAGTAACACTGAAGCTTTCTTT
CDR3aa: CASSRDSNTEAFF

j_gene: TRBJ2-7
v_gene: TRBV7-9
d_gene: TRBD1
CDR3nt: TGTGCCAGCAGCTCGGGACAGGGAGTATTGTATGAGCAGTACTTC
CDR3aa: CASSSGQGVLYEQYF